These T cell receptor beta chains were read from a single sample in a study of somatic mutations in cytotoxic T cells in rheumatoid arthritis. Sequencing was performed with immunoSEQ multiplex PCR; in TCRdb, only in-frame clones are kept and a portion is missing. The data show some 38,000 clones, approximately 80% seen once. The sequencing input was CD8+ T cells sorted from blood. The receptors were gathered from a man aged 35 to 55 in good health. Each CDR3 is given with its conserved first and last residue. A D gene is named only where the DNA matches it firmly. The size field is filled for only some rows; it gives once, few, many or a size class.

TRBD2	-	TRBV4-3	TRBJ2-1	CASSRGGRATYNEQFF	TGCGCCAGCAGCCGGGGCGGGAGGGCCACGTACAATGAGCAGTTCTTC
-	few	TRBV4-1	TRBJ2-7	CASSQTQGPLSYEQYF	TGCGCCAGCAGCCAGACACAGGGACCCCTATCCTACGAGCAGTACTTC
TRBD2	-	TRBV5-1	TRBJ2-7	CASSWTSGSYEQYF	TGCGCCAGCAGCTGGACTAGCGGGAGCTACGAGCAGTACTTC
-	-	TRBV7-9	TRBJ2-1	CASREGRYNEQFF	TGTGCCAGCAGAGAAGGACGTTACAATGAGCAGTTCTTC
-	-	TRBV30	TRBJ1-1	CAWMGGLEAFF	TGTGCCTGGATGGGAGGGCTTGAAGCTTTCTTT
TRBD1	-	TRBV5-1	TRBJ2-7	CASSVDRVGPRSYEQYF	TGCGCCAGCAGCGTGGACAGGGTGGGACCCCGCTCCTACGAGCAGTACTTC
-	-	TRBV30	TRBJ2-5	CAWSVLGIETQYF	TGTGCCTGGAGTGTTCTAGGGATCGAGACCCAGTACTTC
-	-	TRBV9	TRBJ2-7	CASSVGGAVDEQYF	TGTGCCAGCAGCGTAGGAGGCGCAGTGGACGAGCAGTACTTC
TRBD2	once	TRBV5-1	TRBJ2-2	CASSRGGGANTGELFF	TGCGCCAGCAGCCGCGGGGGGGGCGCGAACACCGGGGAGCTGTTTTTT
-	-	TRBV11-2	TRBJ2-3	CASSSVARDTQYF	TGTGCCAGCAGCTCTGTTGCGAGAGATACGCAGTATTTT
-	-	TRBV6-1	TRBJ2-7	CASSPGGAVTYEQYF	TGTGCCAGCAGTCCTGGAGGGGCCGTGACCTACGAGCAGTACTTC
TRBD1	-	TRBV4-1	TRBJ1-1	CASSQGQGGNTEAFF	TGCGCCAGCAGCCAAGGACAGGGAGGTAACACTGAAGCTTTCTTT
TRBD2	-	TRBV7-9	TRBJ2-7	CASSSGGHQLADSYEQYF	TGTGCCAGCAGCTCGGGAGGACATCAACTAGCGGACTCCTACGAGCAGTACTTC
TRBD2	-	TRBV29-1	TRBJ2-1	CSVVVAGVNEQFF	TGCAGCGTTGTGGTAGCGGGAGTTAATGAGCAGTTCTTC
-	-	TRBV30	TRBJ2-7	CAWGNTGMAYEQYF	TGTGCCTGGGGGAACACAGGGATGGCGTACGAGCAGTACTTC
-	-	TRBV4-1	TRBJ1-4	CASSLPSGWDEKLFF	TGCGCCAGCAGCCTTCCTAGTGGCTGGGATGAAAAACTGTTTTTT
-	-	TRBV2	TRBJ1-1	CASKGNRVEAFF	TGTGCCAGCAAGGGGAACAGGGTTGAAGCTTTCTTT
-	-	TRBV28	TRBJ2-5	CASSEETQYF	TGTGCCAGCAGCGAAGAGACCCAGTACTTC
-	few	TRBV7-2	TRBJ2-4	CASSSVNIQYF	TGTGCCAGCAGCTCGGTAAACATTCAGTACTTC
-	-	TRBV28	TRBJ1-1	CASSPPRWNTEAFF	TGTGCCAGCAGTCCCCCGAGGTGGAACACTGAAGCTTTCTTT
TRBD2	-	TRBV6-5	TRBJ2-7	CASSYASGPSYEQYF	TGTGCCAGCAGTTACGCTAGCGGGCCCTCCTACGAGCAGTACTTC
-	-	TRBV27	TRBJ1-3	CASSARGGNTIYF	TGTGCCAGCTCAGCGCGAGGGGGAAACACCATATATTTT
-	-	TRBV27	TRBJ1-1	CASSLSGPVGEAFF	TGTGCCAGCAGTTTATCCGGGCCGGTCGGGGAAGCTTTCTTT
TRBD1	-	TRBV5-1	TRBJ2-7	CASSRDRDFEQYF	TGCGCCAGCAGCCGGGACAGGGATTTTGAGCAGTACTTC
-	-	TRBV5-8	TRBJ2-5	CASSLAGVTETQYF	TGTGCCAGCAGCTTGGCCGGAGTCACAGAGACCCAGTACTTC
-	-	TRBV4-1	TRBJ1-1	CASSQDQGPTEAFF	TGCGCCAGCAGCCAAGATCAGGGGCCCACTGAAGCTTTCTTT
TRBD2	-	TRBV14	TRBJ2-5	CASSPGGPETQYF	TGTGCCAGCAGCCCGGGGGGGCCAGAGACCCAGTACTTC
TRBD2	-	TRBV5-5	TRBJ2-2	CASSWPGSSGSPTGELFF	TGTGCCAGCAGCTGGCCCGGTTCTAGCGGTTCGCCCACCGGGGAGCTGTTTTTT
-	-	TRBV13	TRBJ1-2	CASSLAGEVYYGYTF	TGTGCCAGCAGCTTAGCCGGGGAGGTATACTATGGCTACACCTTC
-	-	TRBV25-1	TRBJ2-5	CASIEGAGEETQYF	TGTGCCAGCATCGAAGGTGCAGGGGAAGAGACCCAGTACTTC
TRBD1	-	TRBV5-8	TRBJ1-1	CASSFRDSTEAFF	TGTGCCAGCAGCTTTCGGGACAGCACTGAAGCTTTCTTT
-	few	TRBV4-2	TRBJ1-1	CASSQEAGVMNTEAFF	TGTGCCAGCAGCCAAGAGGCAGGGGTCATGAACACTGAAGCTTTCTTT
-	-	TRBV30	TRBJ1-1	CAYARDVNTEAFF	TGTGCCTACGCCCGGGACGTAAACACTGAAGCTTTCTTT
TRBD1	-	TRBV29-1	TRBJ2-7	CSVDQKGASYEQYF	TGCAGCGTTGATCAGAAGGGGGCCTCCTACGAGCAGTACTTC
TRBD1	-	TRBV6-5	TRBJ2-1	CASSLTGTQYNEQFF	TGTGCCAGCAGCTTGACAGGGACCCAATACAATGAGCAGTTCTTC
TRBD1	-	TRBV27	TRBJ1-2	CASSPSAGTAYGYTF	TGTGCCAGCAGTCCCTCGGCCGGGACAGCCTATGGCTACACCTTC
-	-	TRBV19	TRBJ2-2	CPNTTGELFF	TGTCCTAATACAACCGGGGAGCTGTTTTTT
-	-	TRBV4-3	TRBJ1-1	CASSQEDSVNTEAFF	TGCGCCAGCAGCCAAGAAGATAGTGTGAACACTGAAGCTTTCTTT
-	-	TRBV28	TRBJ2-2	CASSPPAGQYTGELFF	TGTGCCAGCAGTCCCCCGGCAGGGCAGTACACCGGGGAGCTGTTTTTT
TRBD2	-	TRBV28	TRBJ2-3	CASSVLAGEWVDTQYF	TGTGCCAGCAGTGTACTAGCGGGAGAGTGGGTAGATACGCAGTATTTT
-	-	TRBV5-1	TRBJ2-2	CASSPGNTGELFF	TGCGCCAGCAGCCCGGGGAACACCGGGGAGCTGTTTTTT
TRBD2	-	TRBV14	TRBJ2-1	CASSQSTSGRLNEQFF	TGTGCCAGCAGCCAGTCTACTAGCGGGAGGTTAAATGAGCAGTTCTTC
-	-	TRBV5-6	TRBJ2-7	CASSSGQHEQYF	TGTGCCAGCAGCTCAGGGCAGCACGAGCAGTACTTC
TRBD1	-	TRBV4-1	TRBJ2-7	CASSQRDSFTYEQYF	TGCGCCAGCAGCCAAAGGGACAGTTTTACCTACGAGCAGTACTTC
-	-	TRBV10-2	TRBJ2-1	CASTSEIEQFF	TGCGCCAGCACATCGGAGATTGAGCAGTTCTTC
-	-	TRBV14	TRBJ2-1	CASSLAGNSYNEQFF	TGTGCCAGCAGCCTAGCCGGGAACTCCTACAATGAGCAGTTCTTC
-	-	TRBV4-1	TRBJ2-2	CASSQSRGELFF	TGCGCCAGCAGCCAAAGTCGGGGGGAGCTGTTTTTT